The 9 T cell receptor beta chains below come from one sample, sequenced in a study of technical replicates of blood from a handful of donors. Sequenced by immunoSEQ multiplex PCR; TCRdb stores in-frame clones only, minus some. The sample lists about 56,000 clones, just over 90% seen once, with 4% to 4.5% in the top ten. Sequencing input: PBMCs. These receptors were taken from a human donor in good health. Some clones in this sample may be carry-over from other donors' samples.

V is TRBV19 and J is TRBJ2-1, with D perhaps TRBD1 (6 bases). V lost 1 base and J 5 bases, leaving 12 bases between the germline ends. The CDR3 totals 15 residues. Germline V gives CDR1 LNHDA, CDR2 SQIVND (reference sequence). The CDR3 nucleotides read TGTGCCAGTAGTATAGTCCGACAGGACAACAATGAGCAGTTCTTC. Its translation: CASSIVRQDNNEQFF.

The gene calls are TRBV5-4 and TRBJ1-3; 7 nucleotides align to TRBD1. The CDR3 length is 14 residues. Looked up from germline, CDR1 is SGHNT and CDR2 is YYREEE (reference sequence). J was trimmed by 3 bases and V by 3 bases; bases with no gene match: 3. DNA of the CDR3: TGTGCCAGCAGCTCGGGACAGCTTGGAAACACCATATATTTT. Translation gives CASSSGQLGNTIYF.

By frequency in the sample, this clone is medium-sized. CDR3 loop: CASSLGVSGATDTQYF. CDR3 DNA sequence: TGTGCCAGCAGTTTAGGGGTTAGCGGGGCCACAGATACGCAGTATTTT. The chain carries TRBV27 and TRBJ2-3, with TRBD2 matching 8 bases. The CDR3 spans 16 residues. V shed 2 bases and J 2 bases; nucleotides not matched to a gene: 6. CDR1 is MNHEY, CDR2 SMNVEV, per germline (reference sequence).

J is TRBJ1-1 and V is TRBV4-1, with 7 bases aligning to TRBD1. Looked up from germline, CDR1 is MGHRA and CDR2 is YSYEKL. There are 14 residues in the CDR3. Unmatched junction bases numbered 4, after V lost 0 bases and J lost 6 bases. DNA for the CDR3: TGCGCCAGCAGCCAAGAGTGGGACAGCCCTGAAGCTTTCTTT. It translates to CASSQEWDSPEAFF.

The V gene is TRBV5-1, the J gene TRBJ2-7; TRBD2 might be the D (6 bases). CDR1 SGHRS and CDR2 YFSETQ come from the germline V gene. This CDR3 has 13 residues. V lost 4 bases to trimming and J lost 5 bases, with 13 bases between them. The CDR3 sequence: CASSRGSGDEQYF. CDR3 DNA: TGCGCCAGCAGCCGAGGTTCGGGGGACGAGCAGTACTTC.

This sequence joins TRBV19 and TRBJ1-2, with D uncertain. Trimming stripped 1 base from V and 0 bases from J, with 6 bases between. The CDR3 consists of 14 residues. CDR1 is LNHDA, CDR2 SQIVND, per germline (reference sequence). CDR3 sequence (DNA): TGTGCCAGTAGTATAGGCCAGACTAACTATGGCTACACCTTC. Translated, it gives CASSIGQTNYGYTF. The variable domain in full, completed from reference TRBV19 and TRBJ1-2, reads DGGITQSPKYLFRKEGQNVTLSCEQNLNHDAMYWYRQDPGQGLRLIYYSQIVNDFQKGDIAEGYSVSREKKESFPLTVTSAQKNPTAFYLCASSIGQTNYGYTFGSGTRLTVV.

The rearrangement joins TRBV7-9 to TRBJ2-3, with TRBD2 identical over 12 bases. Unmatched junction bases numbered 4, after V lost 4 bases and J lost 2 bases. The CDR3 extends over 16 amino acids. Germline CDR1 SEHNR, CDR2 FQNEAQ (reference sequence). CDR3 protein: CASSSLAGGSTDTQYF. CDR3 in DNA: TGTGCCAGCAGCTCCCTAGCGGGGGGGTCCACAGATACGCAGTATTTT.

This clone came up a few times. V is TRBV5-1 and J is TRBJ2-3, with 10 bases lining up with TRBD1. The CDR3 extends over 15 amino acids. Unmatched junction bases numbered 5, after V lost 4 bases and J lost 3 bases. In germline, CDR1 is SGHRS, CDR2 YFSETQ. The CDR3 here is CASSGGTGETDTQYF. CDR3 nucleotides: TGCGCCAGCAGCGGGGGGACAGGGGAAACAGATACGCAGTATTTT.

The J gene is TRBJ1-1, the V gene TRBV19; 7 bases line up with TRBD1. The germline V gene encodes CDR1 LNHDA and CDR2 SQIVND (reference sequence). This CDR3 region has 14 residues. V lost 3 bases and J lost 5; bases outside the gene matches: 6. CDR3 nucleotide sequence: TGTGCCAGTAGTATGGCGACAGGGCGTACTGAAGCTTTCTTT. Its protein product is CASSMATGRTEAFF.